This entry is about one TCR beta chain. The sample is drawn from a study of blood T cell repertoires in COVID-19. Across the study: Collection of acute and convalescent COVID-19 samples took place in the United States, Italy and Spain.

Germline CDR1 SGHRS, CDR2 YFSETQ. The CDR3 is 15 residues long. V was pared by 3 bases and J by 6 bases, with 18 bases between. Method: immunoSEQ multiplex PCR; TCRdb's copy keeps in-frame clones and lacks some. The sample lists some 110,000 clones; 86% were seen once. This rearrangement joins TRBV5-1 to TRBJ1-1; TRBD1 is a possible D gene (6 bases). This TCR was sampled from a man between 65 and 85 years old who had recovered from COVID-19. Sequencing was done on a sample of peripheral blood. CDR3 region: CASSSPGRGAAEAFF. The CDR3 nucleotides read TGCGCCAGCAGCTCCCCGGGACGGGGGGCGGCTGAAGCTTTCTTT.